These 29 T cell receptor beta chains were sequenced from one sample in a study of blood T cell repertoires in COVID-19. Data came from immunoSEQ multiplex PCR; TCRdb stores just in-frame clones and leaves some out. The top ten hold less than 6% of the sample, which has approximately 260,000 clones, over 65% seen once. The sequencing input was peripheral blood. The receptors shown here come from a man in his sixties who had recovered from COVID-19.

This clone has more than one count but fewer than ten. For the CDR3, the DNA is TGTGCCAGCAGCCCGCGGGAGGGTCTAAGCAATCAGCCCCAGCATTTT. Its translation: CASSPREGLSNQPQHF. The chain carries TRBV5-8 and TRBJ1-5, with no clear D. V was cut by 4 bases and J by 1 base, with 15 bases left in between. Germline CDR1 and CDR2: SGHTS and YDEGEE. The CDR3 covers 16 residues.

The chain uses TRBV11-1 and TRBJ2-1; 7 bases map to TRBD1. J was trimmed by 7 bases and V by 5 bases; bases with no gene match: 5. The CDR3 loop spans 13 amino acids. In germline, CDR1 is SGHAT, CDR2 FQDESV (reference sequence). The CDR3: CASSKGGWNEQFF. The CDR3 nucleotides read TGTGCCAGCAGCAAAGGGGGCTGGAATGAGCAGTTCTTC.

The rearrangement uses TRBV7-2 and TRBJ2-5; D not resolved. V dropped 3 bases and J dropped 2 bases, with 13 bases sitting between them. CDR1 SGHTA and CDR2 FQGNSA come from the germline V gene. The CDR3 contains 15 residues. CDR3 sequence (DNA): TGTGCCAGCAGCTTTACAGAAACCAAACAAGAGACCCAGTACTTC. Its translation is CASSFTETKQETQYF.

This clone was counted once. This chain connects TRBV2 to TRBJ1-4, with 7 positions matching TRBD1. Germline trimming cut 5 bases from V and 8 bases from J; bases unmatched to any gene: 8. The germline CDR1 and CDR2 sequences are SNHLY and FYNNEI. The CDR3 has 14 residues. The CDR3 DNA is TGTGCCAGCAGTATTAGGACAGGATCCGAAAAACTGTTTTTT. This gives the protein CASSIRTGSEKLFF.

CDR3 coding DNA: TGTGCCAGCAGTCCCCGGACAGGCGGAGGAAACACCATATATTTT. Encoded protein: CASSPRTGGGNTIYF. The chain combines TRBV28 with TRBJ1-3, with 7 bases identical to TRBD1. The trim removed 5 bases at V and 4 bases at J, leaving 8 bases unmatched. CDR3 length: 15 residues. Germline V gene lookup returns CDR1 MDHEN and CDR2 SYDVKM.

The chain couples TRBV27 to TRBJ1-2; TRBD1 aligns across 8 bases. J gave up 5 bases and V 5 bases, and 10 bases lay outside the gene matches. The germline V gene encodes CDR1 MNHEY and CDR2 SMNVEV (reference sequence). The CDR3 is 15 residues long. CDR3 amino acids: CASSSRGLVRYGYTF. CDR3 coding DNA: TGTGCCAGCAGTAGCAGGGGGCTGGTTAGGTATGGCTACACCTTC.

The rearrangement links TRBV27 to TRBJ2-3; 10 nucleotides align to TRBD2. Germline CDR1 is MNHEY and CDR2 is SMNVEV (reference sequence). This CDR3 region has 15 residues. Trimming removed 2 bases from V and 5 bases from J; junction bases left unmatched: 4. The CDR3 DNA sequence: TGTGCCAGCAGTTTACTAGCGGGAGTGGGAGATACGCAGTATTTT. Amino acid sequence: CASSLLAGVGDTQYF.

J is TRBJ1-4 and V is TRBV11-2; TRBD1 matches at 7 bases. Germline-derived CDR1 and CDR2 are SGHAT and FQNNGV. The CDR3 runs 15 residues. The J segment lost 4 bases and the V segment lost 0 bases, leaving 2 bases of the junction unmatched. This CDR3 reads CASSLEQGFNEKLFF. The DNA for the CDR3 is TGTGCCAGCAGCTTAGAACAGGGGTTTAATGAAAAACTGTTTTTT.

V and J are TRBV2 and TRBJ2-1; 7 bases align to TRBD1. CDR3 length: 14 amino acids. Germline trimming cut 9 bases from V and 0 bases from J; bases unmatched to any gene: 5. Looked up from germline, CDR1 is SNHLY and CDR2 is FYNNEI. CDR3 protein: CARGGPTSYNEQFF. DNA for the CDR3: TGTGCCAGAGGGGGCCCCACCTCCTACAATGAGCAGTTCTTC. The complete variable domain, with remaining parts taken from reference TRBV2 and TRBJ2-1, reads EPEVTQTPSHQVTQMGQEVILRCVPISNHLYFYWYRQILGQKVEFLVSFYNNEISEKSEIFDDQFSVERPDGSNFTLKIRSTKLEDSAMYFCARGGPTSYNEQFFGPGTRLTVL.

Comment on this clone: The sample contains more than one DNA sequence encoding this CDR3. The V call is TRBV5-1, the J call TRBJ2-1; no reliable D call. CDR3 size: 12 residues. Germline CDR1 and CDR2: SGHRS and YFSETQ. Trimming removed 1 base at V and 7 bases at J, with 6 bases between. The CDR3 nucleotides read TGCGCCAGCAGCTTGCTCTTGAATGAGCAGTTCTTC. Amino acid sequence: CASSLLLNEQFF. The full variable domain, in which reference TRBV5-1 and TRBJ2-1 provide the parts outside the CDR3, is KAGVTQTPRYLIKTRGQQVTLSCSPISGHRSVSWYQQTPGQGLQFLFEYFSETQRNKGNFPGRFSGRQFSNSRSEMNVSTLELGDSALYLCASSLLLNEQFFGPGTRLTVL.

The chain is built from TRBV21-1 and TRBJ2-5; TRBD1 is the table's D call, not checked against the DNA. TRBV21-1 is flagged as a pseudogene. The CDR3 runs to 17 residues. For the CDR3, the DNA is TGTGCCAGCAGCAAAGTTCAGGGGCCTCGAAAGTGGGAGACCCAGTACTTC. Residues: CASSKVQGPRKWETQYF.

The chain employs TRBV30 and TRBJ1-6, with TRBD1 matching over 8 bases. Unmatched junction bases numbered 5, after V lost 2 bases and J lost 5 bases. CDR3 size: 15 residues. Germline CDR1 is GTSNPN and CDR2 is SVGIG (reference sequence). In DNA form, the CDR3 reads TGTGCCTGGAGTCCCGCGGACAGGGATAATTCACCCCTCCACTTT. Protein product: CAWSPADRDNSPLHF.

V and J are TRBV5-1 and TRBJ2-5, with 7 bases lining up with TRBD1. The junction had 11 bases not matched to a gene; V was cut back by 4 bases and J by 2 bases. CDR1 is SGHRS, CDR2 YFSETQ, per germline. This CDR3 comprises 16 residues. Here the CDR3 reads CASSTTGTANQETQYF. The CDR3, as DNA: TGCGCCAGCAGCACGACCGGGACAGCGAATCAAGAGACCCAGTACTTC.

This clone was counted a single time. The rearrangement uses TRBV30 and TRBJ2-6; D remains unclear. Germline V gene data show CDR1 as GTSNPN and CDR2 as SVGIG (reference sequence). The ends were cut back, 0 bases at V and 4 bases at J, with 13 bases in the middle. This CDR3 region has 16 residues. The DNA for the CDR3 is TGTGCCTGGAGTGTAGCCCCCTTAGCCGGGGCCAACGTCCTGACTTTC. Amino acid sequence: CAWSVAPLAGANVLTF.

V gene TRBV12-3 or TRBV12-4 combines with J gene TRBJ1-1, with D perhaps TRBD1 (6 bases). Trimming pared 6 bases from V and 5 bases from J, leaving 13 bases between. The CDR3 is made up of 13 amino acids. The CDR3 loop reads CASRTGGRTEAFF. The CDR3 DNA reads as TGTGCCAGCAGGACAGGCGGAAGGACTGAAGCTTTCTTT.

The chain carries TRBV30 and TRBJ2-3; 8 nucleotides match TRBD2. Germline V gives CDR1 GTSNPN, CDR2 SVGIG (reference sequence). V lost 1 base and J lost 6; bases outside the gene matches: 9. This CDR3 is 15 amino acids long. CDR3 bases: TGTGCCTGGAGTGGACACGGGGGGGCCCGGGATACGCAGTATTTT. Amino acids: CAWSGHGGARDTQYF. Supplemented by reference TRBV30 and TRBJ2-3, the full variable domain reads SQTIHQWPATLVQPVGSPLSLECTVEGTSNPNLYWYRQAAGRGLQLLFYSVGIGQISSEVPQNLSASRPQDRQFILSSKKLLLSDSGFYLCAWSGHGGARDTQYFGPGTRLTVL.

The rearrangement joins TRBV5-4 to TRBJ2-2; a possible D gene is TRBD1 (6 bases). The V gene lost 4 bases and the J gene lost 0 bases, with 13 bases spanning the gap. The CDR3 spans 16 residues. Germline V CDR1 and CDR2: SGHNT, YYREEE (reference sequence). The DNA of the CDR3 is TGTGCCAGCAGCAGAGGACAGCTACCGAACACCGGGGAGCTGTTTTTT. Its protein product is CASSRGQLPNTGELFF.

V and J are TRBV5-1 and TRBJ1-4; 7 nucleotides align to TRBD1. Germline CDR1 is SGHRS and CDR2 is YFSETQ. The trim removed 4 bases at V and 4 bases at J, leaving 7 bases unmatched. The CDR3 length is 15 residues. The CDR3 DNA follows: TGCGCCAGCAGCAGCCGGGACAGCATTAATGAAAAACTGTTTTTT. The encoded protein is CASSSRDSINEKLFF.

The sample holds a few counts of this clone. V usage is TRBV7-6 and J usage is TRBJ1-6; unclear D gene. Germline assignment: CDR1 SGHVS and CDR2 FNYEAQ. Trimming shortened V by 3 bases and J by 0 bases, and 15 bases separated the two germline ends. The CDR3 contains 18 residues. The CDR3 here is CASSFTASGSSYNSPLHF. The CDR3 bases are TGTGCCAGCAGCTTTACAGCGAGTGGGAGCTCCTATAATTCACCCCTCCACTTT.

The DNA for the CDR3 is TGCGCCAGCAGCCAAGTGGCAGGGGGTGGCACTGAAGCTTTCTTT. This encodes CASSQVAGGGTEAFF. The chain has TRBV4-1 and TRBJ1-1, with TRBD1 matching 7 bases. CDR3 length equals 15 residues. Germline values: CDR1 MGHRA, CDR2 YSYEKL. The trim removed 1 base at V and 4 bases at J, leaving 6 bases unmatched.

The CDR3 is CASSQTSGASNTQYF. The CDR3 nucleotides read TGTGCCAGCAGCCAGACTAGCGGGGCTTCGAATACGCAGTATTTT. The chain uses TRBV7-2 and TRBJ2-3; 11 bases align to TRBD2. Germline V gives CDR1 SGHTA, CDR2 FQGNSA. V was clipped by 5 bases and J by 7 bases; unmatched bases: 8. The CDR3 consists of 15 residues.

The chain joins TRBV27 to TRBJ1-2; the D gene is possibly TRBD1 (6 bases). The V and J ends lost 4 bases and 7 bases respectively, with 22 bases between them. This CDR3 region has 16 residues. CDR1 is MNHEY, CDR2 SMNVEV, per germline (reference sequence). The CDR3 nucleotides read TGTGCCAGCAGTTCCAACCTACAGGGACGGTCTGGTGGCTACACCTTC. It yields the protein CASSSNLQGRSGGYTF.

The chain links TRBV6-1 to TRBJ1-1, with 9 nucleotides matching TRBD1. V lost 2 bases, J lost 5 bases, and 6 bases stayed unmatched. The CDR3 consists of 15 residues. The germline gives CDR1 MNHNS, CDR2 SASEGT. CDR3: CASSEPRTGDTEAFF. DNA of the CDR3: TGTGCCAGCAGTGAACCCCGGACAGGGGATACTGAAGCTTTCTTT.

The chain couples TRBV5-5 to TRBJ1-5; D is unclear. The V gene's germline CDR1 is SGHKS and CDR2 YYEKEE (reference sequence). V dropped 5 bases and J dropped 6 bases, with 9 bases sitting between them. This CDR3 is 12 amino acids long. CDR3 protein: CASSQTGQPQHF. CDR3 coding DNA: TGTGCCAGCAGTCAGACGGGTCAGCCCCAGCATTTT.

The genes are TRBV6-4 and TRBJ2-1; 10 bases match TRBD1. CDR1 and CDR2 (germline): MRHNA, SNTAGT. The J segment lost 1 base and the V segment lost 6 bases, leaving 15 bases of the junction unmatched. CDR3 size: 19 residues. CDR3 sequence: CASSPAGRTGGNSYNEQFF. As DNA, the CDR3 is TGTGCCAGCAGCCCCGCGGGGAGGACAGGGGGGAATTCCTACAATGAGCAGTTCTTC.

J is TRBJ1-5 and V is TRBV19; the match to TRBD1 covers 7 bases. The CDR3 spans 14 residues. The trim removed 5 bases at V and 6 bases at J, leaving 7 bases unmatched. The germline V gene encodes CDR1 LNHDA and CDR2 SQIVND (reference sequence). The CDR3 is CASSVTGKIQPQHF. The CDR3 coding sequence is TGTGCCAGTAGTGTGACAGGGAAGATTCAGCCCCAGCATTTT.

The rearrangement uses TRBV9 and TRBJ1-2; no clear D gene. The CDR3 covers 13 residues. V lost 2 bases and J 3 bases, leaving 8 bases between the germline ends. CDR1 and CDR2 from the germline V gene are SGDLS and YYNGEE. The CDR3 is CASSVDRDYGYTF. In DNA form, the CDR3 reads TGTGCCAGCAGCGTGGATCGGGACTATGGCTACACCTTC.

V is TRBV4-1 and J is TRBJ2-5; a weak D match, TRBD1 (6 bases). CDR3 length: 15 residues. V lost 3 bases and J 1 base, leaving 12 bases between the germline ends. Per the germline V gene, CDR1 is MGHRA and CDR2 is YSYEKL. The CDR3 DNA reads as TGCGCCAGCAGCCATTCGACAGGTTTCCAAGAGACCCAGTACTTC. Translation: CASSHSTGFQETQYF.

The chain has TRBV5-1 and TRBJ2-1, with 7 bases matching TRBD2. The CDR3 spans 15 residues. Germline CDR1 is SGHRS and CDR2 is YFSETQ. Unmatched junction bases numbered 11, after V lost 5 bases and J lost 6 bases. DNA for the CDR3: TGCGCCAGCAGGAGGCGGGAGACCCTTGGCAATGAGCAGTTCTTC. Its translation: CASRRRETLGNEQFF. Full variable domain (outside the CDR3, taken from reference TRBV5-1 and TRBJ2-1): KAGVTQTPRYLIKTRGQQVTLSCSPISGHRSVSWYQQTPGQGLQFLFEYFSETQRNKGNFPGRFSGRQFSNSRSEMNVSTLELGDSALYLCASRRRETLGNEQFFGPGTRLTVL.